This TCR beta chain was obtained from a study of blood T cell repertoires in COVID-19. Study as a whole: From the United States, Italy and Spain came samples of acute and convalescent COVID-19. The cDNA or gDNA used as material had been derived from T cells, B-cell-depleted T cells, or PBMCs.

The CDR3 totals 17 residues. Germline V gene sequence: CDR1 SGHTS, CDR2 YDEGEE. Unmatched junction bases numbered 13, after V lost 4 bases and J lost 2 bases. Profiling relied on immunoSEQ multiplex PCR, and the TCRdb table lists in-frame clones only, not all of them. There are approximately 200,000 clones in the sample; 80% to 90% occur only once, and less than 6.5% lies in the top ten. The sample taken for sequencing was peripheral blood. This receptor was identified in a woman aged 55 to 70 who had recovered from COVID-19. This chain connects TRBV5-8 to TRBJ2-3; 7 nucleotides match TRBD1. DNA for the CDR3: TGTGCCAGCAGCGCCGGACGCTCGACAGGGATCACAGATACGCAGTATTTT. It encodes CASSAGRSTGITDTQYF. Full variable domain (missing parts from reference TRBV5-8 and TRBJ2-3): EAGVTQSPTHLIKTRGQQATLRCSPISGHTSVYWYQQALGLGLQFLLWYDEGEERNRGNFPPRFSGRQFPNYSSELNVNALELEDSALYLCASSAGRSTGITDTQYFGPGTRLTVL.